Presented here are 20 T cell receptor beta chains from one specimen sequenced in a study of CD8 T cells in Susac syndrome. RNA, at about 0.45 to 1 ug, was reverse transcribed with random hexamers. From the immunoSEQ multiplex PCR reads, TCRdb called clonotypes with MiXCR, one entry per CDR3 protein. The data contain about 180,000 distinct CDR3 sequences, 85% to 95% of them singletons. The specimen sequenced was CD8+ T cells from PBMCs. Receptors were obtained from a human donor with multiple sclerosis.

The V and J genes are TRBV28 and TRBJ2-1, with 9 nucleotides matching TRBD1. Germline assignment: CDR1 MDHEN and CDR2 SYDVKM. Losses at the gene ends were 4 bases for V and 6 bases for J; bases not matched to a gene: 4. CDR3 size: 14 residues. DNA of the CDR3: TGTGCCAGCAGTTCCCGGACAGGGGCCAATGAGCAGTTCTTC. This gives the protein CASSSRTGANEQFF.

This chain joins TRBV27 and TRBJ1-2; D remains unclear. The CDR3 consists of 14 residues. Germline V gene sequence: CDR1 MNHEY, CDR2 SMNVEV (reference sequence). Trimming removed 1 base from V and 6 bases from J, with 12 bases in between. The CDR3 bases are TGTGCCAGCAGTTTATTTCCTGGGGTACATGGCTACACCTTC. This gives the protein CASSLFPGVHGYTF.

This clonotype was detected once. This chain joins TRBV9 and TRBJ2-1, with a weak D call TRBD2 (5 bases). Between the trimmed V and J ends, which lost 0 bases and 11 bases, there was a span of 9 bases. Germline V gene lookup returns CDR1 SGDLS and CDR2 YYNGEE. The CDR3 extends over 12 amino acids. CDR3 nucleotide sequence: TGTGCCAGCAGCGTAGCTGCGGGTAAGCAGTTCTTC. Protein product: CASSVAAGKQFF. Drawing the rest from reference TRBV9 and TRBJ2-1, the complete variable domain is DSGVTQTPKHLITATGQRVTLRCSPRSGDLSVYWYQQSLDQGLQFLIQYYNGEERAKGNILERFSAQQFPDLHSELNLSSLELGDSALYFCASSVAAGKQFFGPGTRLTVL.

The genes are TRBV20-1 and TRBJ1-5, with 9 bases identical to TRBD1. Trimming cost V 6 bases and J 7 bases; bases outside gene matches: 13. This CDR3 spans 15 amino acids. Germline CDR1 is DFQATT and CDR2 is SNEGSKA (reference sequence). Here the CDR3 reads CSAALIDRGEQPQHF. The CDR3 DNA reads TGCAGTGCCGCACTAATAGACAGGGGGGAACAGCCCCAGCATTTT.

The chain has TRBV30 and TRBJ2-6; D is unclear. This CDR3 contains 16 residues. V shed 5 bases and J shed 0 bases, with 14 bases lying between them. The germline V gene encodes CDR1 GTSNPN and CDR2 SVGIG (reference sequence). The DNA for the CDR3 is TGTGCCTGGGGATGCAGTCAAACCTCTGGGGCCAACGTCCTGACTTTC. This gives the protein CAWGCSQTSGANVLTF. Combining the CDR3 with reference TRBV30 and TRBJ2-6 gives the whole variable domain SQTIHQWPATLVQPVGSPLSLECTVEGTSNPNLYWYRQAAGRGLQLLFYSVGIGQISSEVPQNLSASRPQDRQFILSSKKLLLSDSGFYLCAWGCSQTSGANVLTFGAGSRLTVL.

The chain employs TRBV27 and TRBJ1-1, with no clear D. Between the trimmed V and J ends, which lost 4 bases and 1 base, there was a span of 7 bases. CDR1 is MNHEY and CDR2 is SMNVEV in the germline V gene (reference sequence). The CDR3 covers 13 residues. CDR3 nucleotides: TGTGCCAGCAGTTCCATGGCGAACACTGAAGCTTTCTTT. This codes for CASSSMANTEAFF.

V and J are TRBV11-2 and TRBJ2-4; D is unresolved. Trimming shortened V by 5 bases and J by 8 bases, and 13 bases separated the two germline ends. There are 13 residues in the CDR3. Germline V gene lookup returns CDR1 SGHAT and CDR2 FQNNGV. The CDR3 loop is CASSRTAKDIQYF. Written as DNA, the CDR3 is TGTGCCAGCAGCCGTACGGCGAAAGACATTCAGTACTTC.

The genes are TRBV7-9 and TRBJ2-7; 8 bases fit TRBD2. The V gene end was trimmed by 6 bases and the J gene end by 1 base; junction bases not matched to a gene: 5. The CDR3 extends over 14 amino acids. Per germline, CDR1 SEHNR and CDR2 FQNEAQ (reference sequence). CDR3 sequence reads: CASRPGLASYEQYF. The CDR3 nucleotides are TGTGCCAGCAGACCCGGACTAGCTTCCTACGAGCAGTACTTC.

This chain uses TRBV27 with TRBJ1-5, with a possible D match to TRBD1 (6 bases). Between the trimmed V and J ends, which lost 5 bases and 6 bases, there was a span of 14 bases. Germline V lookup: CDR1 MNHEY, CDR2 SMNVEV (reference sequence). CDR3 length: 14 amino acids. CDR3 DNA: TGTGCCAGCAGTCTCGCGGGGGCCGGTCAGCCCCAGCATTTT. As protein: CASSLAGAGQPQHF.

This chain connects TRBV4-1 to TRBJ2-7; D tentatively reads TRBD1 or TRBD2 (5 bases each). This CDR3 is 13 amino acids long. Germline lookup yields CDR1 MGHRA and CDR2 YSYEKL. The V end was cut by 5 bases, the J end by 5 bases, with 13 bases between. The CDR3 protein is CASSLVQGDEQYF. Here the CDR3 DNA reads TGCGCCAGCAGCTTGGTCCAGGGAGACGAGCAGTACTTC.

The genes are TRBV9 and TRBJ2-1; either TRBD1 or TRBD2 may fit D (5 bases each). The germline V gene encodes CDR1 SGDLS and CDR2 YYNGEE. CDR3 length: 15 amino acids. V was trimmed by 6 bases and J by 0 bases, leaving 13 bases between them. The CDR3 loop reads CASNRDASSYNEQFF. DNA for the CDR3: TGTGCCAGCAACCGGGACGCCAGCTCCTACAATGAGCAGTTCTTC.

The J gene is TRBJ2-7, the V gene TRBV20-1, with D maybe TRBD2 (5 bases). Trimming left V 3 bases short and J 2 bases short, with 11 bases between. Germline V lookup: CDR1 DFQATT, CDR2 SNEGSKA (reference sequence). This CDR3 is 13 amino acids long. CDR3 nucleotides: TGCAGTGCTAGCGGAGGAACTACCTACGAGCAGTACTTC. Its protein product is CSASGGTTYEQYF.

The chain has TRBV20-1 and TRBJ2-3; possibly TRBD2 for D (6 bases). V was clipped by 6 bases and J by 10 bases, with 14 bases between them. CDR1 and CDR2 from the germline V gene are DFQATT and SNEGSKA (reference sequence). The CDR3 loop spans 11 amino acids. The CDR3 loop is CSAGDFGAQYF. The CDR3 nucleotides are TGCAGTGCCGGGGACTTTGGGGCGCAGTATTTT.

The J gene is TRBJ1-1, the V gene TRBV6-5; the D is unclear. The CDR3 has 14 amino acids. Germline lookup yields CDR1 MNHEY and CDR2 SVGAGI. Trimming left V 0 bases short and J 4 bases short, with 9 bases between. Here the CDR3 reads CASSYSVGGTEAFF. The CDR3 nucleotides read TGTGCCAGCAGTTACTCGGTGGGCGGCACTGAAGCTTTCTTT.

The gene calls are TRBV29-1 and TRBJ2-5, with a possible D match to TRBD1 (5 bases). Trimming stripped 5 bases from V and 5 bases from J, with 21 bases between. Germline CDR1 SQVTM, CDR2 ANQGSEA. The CDR3 runs 15 residues. DNA for the CDR3: TGCAGCGTTAAACCCTGGACAAGTCGTCCGGAGACCCAGTACTTC. It yields the protein CSVKPWTSRPETQYF.

The chain has TRBV20-1 and TRBJ2-2; D unclear. The CDR3 spans 12 residues. Per germline, CDR1 DFQATT and CDR2 SNEGSKA (reference sequence). Between the trimmed V and J ends, which lost 7 bases and 6 bases, there was a span of 12 bases. CDR3 loop: CSVYVRAGELFF. Written as DNA, the CDR3 is TGCAGTGTTTATGTACGGGCCGGGGAGCTGTTTTTT.

This rearrangement joins TRBV25-1 to TRBJ2-5, with 8 bases lining up with TRBD2. This CDR3 is built from 17 residues. Germline assignment: CDR1 MGHDK and CDR2 SYGVNS. The V segment lost 1 base and the J segment 4 bases; nucleotides outside the gene matches: 11. The CDR3, as DNA: TGTGCCAGCAGTGAATTTTATGCGCTAGCGGGTTTAGAGACCCAGTACTTC. Its translation: CASSEFYALAGLETQYF.

V gene TRBV20-1 combines with J gene TRBJ2-1, with D unclear. V was cut by 6 bases and J by 3 bases, with 15 bases left in between. The CDR3 length is 14 residues. Germline V lookup: CDR1 DFQATT, CDR2 SNEGSKA (reference sequence). The DNA for the CDR3 is TGCAGTGCCGAGCCCCTAATGGGCTACAATGAGCAGTTCTTC. Residues: CSAEPLMGYNEQFF.

CDR3 sequence (DNA): TGTGCCAGCAGTCCACCGGGACTAGTGAGGAATGAGCAGTTCTTC. Its protein product is CASSPPGLVRNEQFF. V is TRBV28 and J is TRBJ2-1, with 8 nucleotides matching TRBD2. This CDR3 spans 15 amino acids. The germline CDR1 and CDR2 sequences are MDHEN and SYDVKM. V lost 5 bases and J lost 7; bases outside the gene matches: 10.

The sample holds a few counts of this clonotype. The genes are TRBV28 and TRBJ1-2; TRBD1 is a possible D gene (5 bases). The germline CDR1 and CDR2 sequences are MDHEN and SYDVKM. The CDR3 contains 12 residues. Trimming shortened V by 3 bases and J by 6 bases, and 8 bases separated the two germline ends. CDR3 coding DNA: TGTGCCAGCAGTTTCCAGGGTGATGGCTACACCTTC. Protein: CASSFQGDGYTF.